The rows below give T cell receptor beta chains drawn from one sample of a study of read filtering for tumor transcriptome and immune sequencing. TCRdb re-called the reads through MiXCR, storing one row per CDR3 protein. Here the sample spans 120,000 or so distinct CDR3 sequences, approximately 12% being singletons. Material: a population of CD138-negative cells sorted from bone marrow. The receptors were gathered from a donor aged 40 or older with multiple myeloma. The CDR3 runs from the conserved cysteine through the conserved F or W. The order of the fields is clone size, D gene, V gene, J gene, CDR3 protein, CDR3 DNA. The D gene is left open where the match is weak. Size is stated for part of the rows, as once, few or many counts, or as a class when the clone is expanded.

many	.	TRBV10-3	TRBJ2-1	CAISESKGGSYNEQFF	TGTGCCATCAGTGAGTCGAAGGGGGGCTCCTACAATGAGCAGTTCTTC
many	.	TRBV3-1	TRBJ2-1	CASSQDSLGAGLPYNEQFF	TGTGCCAGCAGCCAAGATAGCCTAGGAGCGGGCCTCCCCTACAATGAGCAGTTCTTC
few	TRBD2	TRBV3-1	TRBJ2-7	CASSQGGRTEQYF	TGTGCCAGCAGCCAGGGCGGGAGGACTGAGCAGTACTTC
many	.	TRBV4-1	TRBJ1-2	CASSQEKHWAYGYTF	TGCGCCAGCAGCCAGGAGAAACACTGGGCCTATGGCTACACCTTC
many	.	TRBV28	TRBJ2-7	CASSLRAGLGREQYF	TGTGCCAGCAGTTTACGGGCGGGCCTCGGCCGGGAGCAGTACTTC
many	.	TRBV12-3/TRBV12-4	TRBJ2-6	CASSFRLSGANVLTF	TGTGCCAGCAGTTTTAGGCTTTCTGGGGCCAACGTCCTGACTTTC
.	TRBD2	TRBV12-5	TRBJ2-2	CASGSTAGDTNTGELFF	TGTGCTAGTGGTTCGACAGCGGGGGACACGAACACCGGGGAGCTGTTTTTT
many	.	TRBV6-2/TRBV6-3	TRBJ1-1	CASSLALNTEAFF	TGTGCCAGCAGCTTAGCGCTGAACACTGAAGCTTTCTTT
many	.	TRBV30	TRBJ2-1	CAWSRGYNEQFF	TGTGCCTGGAGTCGAGGGTACAATGAGCAGTTCTTC
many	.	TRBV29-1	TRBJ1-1	CSVGGTANTEAFF	TGCAGCGTCGGGGGGACGGCGAACACTGAAGCTTTCTTT
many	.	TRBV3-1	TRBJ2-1	CASSQSPDREQFF	TGTGCCAGCAGCCAGTCACCCGACAGAGAGCAGTTCTTC
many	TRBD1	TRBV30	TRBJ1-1	CAWRTGANTEAFF	TGTGCCTGGCGGACAGGCGCCAACACTGAAGCTTTCTTT
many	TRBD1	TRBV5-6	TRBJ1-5	CASSWRGWTGSNQPQHF	TGTGCCAGCAGCTGGAGGGGCTGGACAGGATCCAATCAGCCCCAGCATTTT
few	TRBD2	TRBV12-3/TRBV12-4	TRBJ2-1	CASSLLRGLAGDNEQFF	TGTGCCAGCAGTTTATTGAGGGGGCTAGCGGGGGACAATGAGCAGTTCTTC
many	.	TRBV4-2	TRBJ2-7	CASSQGALDSNYEQYF	TGTGCCAGCAGCCAAGGAGCCTTGGACTCGAACTACGAGCAGTACTTC
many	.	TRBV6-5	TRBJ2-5	CASSWGSGETQYF	TGTGCCAGCAGTTGGGGGAGTGGTGAGACCCAGTACTTC
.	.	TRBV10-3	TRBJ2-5	CAISESGSTRETQYF	TGTGCCATCAGTGAGTCTGGTAGTACGAGAGAGACCCAGTACTTC
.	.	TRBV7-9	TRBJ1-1	CASSLVGLGTEAFF	TGTGCCAGCAGCTTAGTAGGGTTGGGCACTGAAGCTTTCTTT
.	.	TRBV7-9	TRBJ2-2	CASSLLSGVSTGELFF	TGTGCCAGCAGCTTACTATCGGGAGTGAGCACCGGGGAGCTGTTTTTT
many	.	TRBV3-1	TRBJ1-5	CASSPRGTDQPQHF	TGTGCCAGCAGCCCCCGAGGAACGGATCAGCCCCAGCATTTT
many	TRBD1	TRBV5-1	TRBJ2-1	CASSPAGGGQGAYNEQFF	TGCGCCAGCAGCCCTGCGGGGGGGGGACAGGGGGCCTACAATGAGCAGTTCTTC
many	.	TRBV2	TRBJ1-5	CASSELRDQPQHF	TGTGCCAGCAGTGAATTGAGAGATCAGCCCCAGCATTTT
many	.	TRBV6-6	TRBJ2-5	CASSYTGTTLLQETQYF	TGTGCCAGCAGCTATACAGGGACTACATTACTCCAAGAGACCCAGTACTTC
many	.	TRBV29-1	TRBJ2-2	CSAGGQGGTGELFF	TGCAGCGCGGGAGGACAGGGCGGGACCGGGGAGCTGTTTTTT
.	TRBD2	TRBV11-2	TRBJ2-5	CASSFWTSGTQETQYF	TGTGCCAGCAGCTTTTGGACTAGCGGGACCCAAGAGACCCAGTACTTC
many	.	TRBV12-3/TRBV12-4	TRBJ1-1	CASSPSGLASTEAFF	TGTGCCAGCAGTCCGTCAGGGCTCGCTAGCACTGAAGCTTTCTTT
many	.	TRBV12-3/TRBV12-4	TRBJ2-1	CASSPTGLVNHNEQFF	TGTGCCAGCAGTCCCACTGGCTTGGTCAACCACAATGAGCAGTTCTTC
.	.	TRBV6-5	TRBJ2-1	CASSPTRTGGYNEQFF	TGTGCCAGCAGTCCGACCCGGACTGGAGGTTACAATGAGCAGTTCTTC
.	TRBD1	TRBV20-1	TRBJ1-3	CSANRDRTDGNTIYF	TGCAGTGCTAACCGGGACAGGACGGATGGAAACACCATATATTTT
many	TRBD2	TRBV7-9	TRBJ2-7	CASSWGGPRSVSYEQYF	TGTGCCAGCAGCTGGGGGGGTCCCCGTTCAGTCTCCTACGAGCAGTACTTC
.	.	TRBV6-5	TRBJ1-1	CASSYPGHNTEAFF	TGTGCCAGCAGTTACCCGGGACATAACACTGAAGCTTTCTTT
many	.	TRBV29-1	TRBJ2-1	CSVVETSYNEQFF	TGCAGCGTTGTGGAGACCTCCTACAATGAGCAGTTCTTC
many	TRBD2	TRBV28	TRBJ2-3	CASSGREGTDTQYF	TGTGCCAGCAGTGGGCGGGAGGGCACAGATACGCAGTATTTT
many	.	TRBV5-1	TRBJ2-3	CASSPGTKPTDTQYF	TGCGCCAGCAGCCCAGGGACAAAGCCCACAGATACGCAGTATTTT
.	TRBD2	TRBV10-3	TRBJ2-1	CATRDSGGASNEQFF	TGTGCCACCAGGGATAGCGGGGGGGCCTCCAATGAGCAGTTCTTC
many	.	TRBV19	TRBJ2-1	CASSPDRRYEQFF	TGTGCCAGTAGTCCAGACAGGAGATATGAGCAGTTCTTC